The 21 T cell receptor beta chains below were found in one sample sequenced in a study of blood T cell repertoires in COVID-19 (dated by TCRdb to the early 2020s). The library was built by means of the immunoSEQ multiplex PCR assay. TCRdb's version of the immuneACCESS table is confined to in-frame rearrangements and falls short of the full clone set. An unresolved V gene accounts for under half of the shortfall where checked; the remainder is of unknown origin. This sample holds around 320,000 clones; roughly nine tenths were observed only once. 3.9% of the sample rests with the top ten. Specimen: PBMCs or T cells enriched from blood (not recorded which). The receptors stem from a woman under 40 who had been exposed to COVID-19.

J is TRBJ2-2 and V is TRBV11-2; 10 nucleotides agree with TRBD2. The V gene's germline CDR1 is SGHAT and CDR2 FQNNGV. V shed 1 base, J shed 7 bases, and the junction held 6 bases outside the gene matches. The length of the CDR3 is 16 residues. The CDR3 is CASSLVVLAGFGELFF. The CDR3 DNA is TGTGCCAGCAGCTTAGTTGTACTAGCGGGGTTCGGGGAGCTGTTTTTT.

The chain joins TRBV7-7 to TRBJ2-7, with D perhaps TRBD1 (7 bases). The V gene's germline CDR1 is SSHAT and CDR2 FNYEAQ (reference sequence). This CDR3 has 15 residues. With 1 base removed from V and 2 bases from J, the gap between germline ends came to 12 bases. The CDR3 region has the DNA TGTGCCAGCAGCTTAGGTTCAGGGGGGACCTACGAGCAGTACTTC. Its translation: CASSLGSGGTYEQYF.

The V and J genes are TRBV9 and TRBJ2-7; TRBD2 agrees at 8 bases. V shed 3 bases, J shed 0 bases, and the junction held 8 bases outside the gene matches. Germline loops: CDR1 SGDLS, CDR2 YYNGEE. CDR3 length equals 16 residues. The CDR3 loop reads CASSAGGLAGSYEQYF. CDR3 in DNA: TGTGCCAGCAGCGCTGGGGGGCTAGCGGGCTCCTACGAGCAGTACTTC. The complete variable domain, with remaining parts taken from reference TRBV9 and TRBJ2-7, reads DSGVTQTPKHLITATGQRVTLRCSPRSGDLSVYWYQQSLDQGLQFLIQYYNGEERAKGNILERFSAQQFPDLHSELNLSSLELGDSALYFCASSAGGLAGSYEQYFGPGTRLTVT.

This chain connects TRBV28 to TRBJ2-1; 13 bases are shared with TRBD2. The germline V gene encodes CDR1 MDHEN and CDR2 SYDVKM. The length of the CDR3 is 18 residues. V was clipped by 6 bases and J by 11 bases; unmatched bases: 19. This CDR3 reads CASRPTSGGAYPGRKQFF. DNA of the CDR3: TGTGCCAGCAGACCTACTAGCGGGGGGGCCTACCCGGGGCGGAAGCAGTTCTTC.

The V gene is TRBV27, the J gene TRBJ1-2, with 9 nucleotides matching TRBD1. V was pared by 6 bases and J by 4 bases, with 6 bases of the junction left unmatched. The V gene's germline CDR1 is MNHEY and CDR2 SMNVEV (reference sequence). This CDR3 contains 14 residues. As DNA, the CDR3 is TGTGCCAGCAGCCATGCGACAGGGGGCTATGGCTACACCTTC. Translating gives CASSHATGGYGYTF.

The chain has TRBV5-1 and TRBJ1-2; D unclear. Per germline, CDR1 SGHRS and CDR2 YFSETQ. V was clipped by 5 bases and J by 2 bases, with 13 bases between them. This CDR3 has 14 residues. CDR3 nucleotides: TGCGCCAGCAGTCTTATAACGGGGAACTATGGCTACACCTTC. Translating it yields CASSLITGNYGYTF.

V usage is TRBV9 and J usage is TRBJ2-2, with 10 bases lining up with TRBD2. V was pared by 1 base and J by 3 bases, with 6 bases of the junction left unmatched. The CDR3 runs 17 residues. The germline gives CDR1 SGDLS, CDR2 YYNGEE. CDR3 sequence (DNA): TGTGCCAGCAGCGTATCGGTAGCGGGGGGCGACACCGGGGAGCTGTTTTTT. It specifies CASSVSVAGGDTGELFF.

The chain has TRBV28 and TRBJ1-5; TRBD1 matches 9 bases. The trim removed 11 bases at V and 4 bases at J, leaving 12 bases unmatched. Germline CDR1 reads MDHEN; CDR2 reads SYDVKM. This CDR3 region has 15 residues. DNA for the CDR3: TGTGCCGGTACAGGGGGCGACAGGACGAATCAGCCCCAGCATTTT. As protein: CAGTGGDRTNQPQHF.

V is TRBV19 and J is TRBJ2-1; possible D gene TRBD1, 6 bases. Germline V gene data show CDR1 as LNHDA and CDR2 as SQIVND (reference sequence). CDR3 length equals 14 residues. V was clipped by 8 bases and J by 0 bases, with 11 bases between them. The CDR3 coding sequence is TGTGCCAGTTCCACAGGGAGCTCCTACAATGAGCAGTTCTTC. It translates to CASSTGSSYNEQFF.

The V gene is TRBV6-2 or TRBV6-3, the J gene TRBJ2-7, with D possibly being TRBD1 (5 bases). Per germline, CDR1 MNHEY and CDR2 SVGEGT. The CDR3 covers 13 residues. The V end was cut by 2 bases, the J end by 7 bases, with 12 bases between. CDR3 amino acids: CASSYVQGKEQYF. Here the CDR3 DNA reads TGTGCCAGCAGTTACGTGCAGGGAAAAGAGCAGTACTTC.

This rearrangement joins TRBV3-1 (or the pseudogene TRBV3-2) to TRBJ1-3; D is perhaps TRBD1 (5 bases). The CDR3 loop spans 15 amino acids. Germline CDR1 LGHDT, CDR2 YNNKEL (reference sequence). Trimming cost V 1 base and J 0 bases, with 7 bases left between them. The CDR3 is CASSQGQLSGNTIYF. CDR3 nucleotides: TGTGCCAGCAGCCAAGGACAGCTCTCTGGAAACACCATATATTTT.

This sequence joins TRBV18 and TRBJ1-4; D not certain. Germline assignment: CDR1 KGHSH and CDR2 LQKENI. This CDR3 contains 14 residues. V lost 3 bases, J lost 7 bases, and 12 bases lay in between. CDR3 sequence: CASSPAGNPEKLFF. CDR3 DNA sequence: TGTGCCAGCTCACCTGCGGGTAATCCTGAAAAACTGTTTTTT.

The J gene is TRBJ1-2, the V gene TRBV2, with D perhaps matching TRBD1 (6 bases). V was trimmed by 7 bases and J by 8 bases, leaving 17 bases between them. The germline gives CDR1 SNHLY, CDR2 FYNNEI. CDR3 size: 13 residues. The CDR3 reads CASKNLGAIGYTF. The CDR3 region has the DNA TGTGCCAGCAAAAATCTGGGGGCGATCGGCTACACCTTC.

This rearrangement joins TRBV4-3 to TRBJ2-3, with D tentatively TRBD1 (7 bases). Trimming left V 0 bases short and J 4 bases short, with 11 bases between. This CDR3 spans 15 amino acids. Germline V gives CDR1 LGHNA, CDR2 YSLEER. The CDR3 coding sequence is TGCGCCAGCAGCCAAGACAGGGGGGACGCAGATACGCAGTATTTT. It translates to CASSQDRGDADTQYF.

The rearrangement links TRBV19 to TRBJ2-5; 8 nucleotides line up with TRBD1. This CDR3 is built from 14 residues. Germline assignment: CDR1 LNHDA and CDR2 SQIVND (reference sequence). V shed 6 bases and J 4 bases; nucleotides not matched to a gene: 7. Here the CDR3 DNA reads TGTGCCAGTAGAAAACAGGGGGACGGAGAGACCCAGTACTTC. It specifies CASRKQGDGETQYF.

As regards this clone: The identical CDR3 is also encoded by other nucleotide sequences in the sample. The rearrangement joins TRBV7-2 to TRBJ1-1; D unresolved. Germline values: CDR1 SGHTA, CDR2 FQGNSA. There are 11 residues in the CDR3. With 2 bases removed from V and 4 bases from J, the gap between germline ends came to 2 bases. DNA of the CDR3: TGTGCCAGCAGCTTACGCACTGAAGCTTTCTTT. The encoded protein is CASSLRTEAFF.

This clone has only a few counts. This chain links TRBV7-8 with TRBJ1-2; 8 bases match TRBD1. The CDR3 runs 17 residues. V shed 0 bases and J 4 bases; nucleotides not matched to a gene: 10. In germline, CDR1 is SGHVS, CDR2 FQNEAQ. The CDR3 sequence is CASSLANSGGESYGYTF. In nucleotides, the CDR3 is TGTGCCAGCAGCTTAGCGAATTCAGGGGGCGAGTCCTATGGCTACACCTTC.

The chain employs TRBV6-5 and TRBJ1-4, with 7 bases fitting TRBD1. The V segment lost 2 bases and the J segment 4 bases; nucleotides outside the gene matches: 7. The CDR3 length is 16 residues. The germline V gene has CDR1 MNHEY and CDR2 SVGAGI. CDR3 in amino acids: CASSYAWTGFNEKLFF. CDR3 DNA sequence: TGTGCCAGCAGTTACGCATGGACAGGCTTTAATGAAAAACTGTTTTTT.

This chain joins TRBV7-3 and TRBJ2-1; D perhaps matches TRBD1 (6 bases). This CDR3 comprises 15 residues. CDR1 and CDR2 from the germline V gene are SGHTA and FQGTGA. The V and J ends lost 2 bases and 5 bases respectively, with 13 bases between them. CDR3 loop: CASSLGGTTDNEQFF. Here the CDR3 DNA reads TGTGCCAGCAGCTTAGGTGGGACAACCGACAATGAGCAGTTCTTC.

This rearrangement joins TRBV13 to TRBJ2-1; perhaps TRBD2 as D (6 bases). The CDR3 spans 12 residues. V lost 7 bases, J lost 6 bases, and 10 bases lay in between. Germline values: CDR1 PRHDT, CDR2 FYEKMQ (reference sequence). CDR3 region: CASTVAVNEQFF. The CDR3 region has the DNA TGTGCCAGCACAGTAGCGGTCAATGAGCAGTTCTTC.

The chain uses TRBV5-4 and TRBJ2-1; 9 bases fit TRBD2. V was clipped by 4 bases and J by 2 bases; unmatched bases: 7. Germline V gene lookup returns CDR1 SGHNT and CDR2 YYREEE (reference sequence). This CDR3 spans 16 amino acids. CDR3 coding DNA: TGTGCCAGCAGCGGTGCGGGCGGGGGGGCCTACAATGAGCAGTTCTTC. Translation gives CASSGAGGGAYNEQFF.